This section outlines one TCR beta chain sequence together with its context. Its target is not known. The junction departs from the called germline gene at one end, perhaps through a read error. TCR alpha and beta CDR3 regions were amplified from RNA using iRepertoire nested multiplex PCR. TCRdb called the multiplex PCR reads again in MiXCR, with one record for every CDR3 protein. The profile covers fewer than 11,000 distinct CDR3 sequences, with roughly 59% appearing a single time and about 20% taken by the ten largest. The CDR3 spans 16 residues. Germline lookup yields CDR1 DFQATT and CDR2 SNEGSKA (reference sequence). The data were obtained in a study of glioma-infiltrating T cells. General study findings and limits: Gliomas, especially low-grade, showed above-expected tissue-blood divergence; non-neoplastic patients showed below. Very few CDR3 sequences were shared between tissue and blood.

Sequenced material: glioma tissue, nonneoplastic brain tissue, or PBMCs (not recorded which). The clonotype comes from a human donor with low-grade glioma or glioblastoma, undergoing nonglioma brain surgery, or in good health (not recorded which). The rearrangement links TRBV20-1 to TRBJ2-1, with D possibly matching TRBD2 (5 bases). CDR3 nucleotide sequence: TGCAGTCCTAATTCTCTCGTATTAGCGCGGTGGAATGAGCTGTTCTTC. This gives the protein CSPNSLVLARWNELFF.